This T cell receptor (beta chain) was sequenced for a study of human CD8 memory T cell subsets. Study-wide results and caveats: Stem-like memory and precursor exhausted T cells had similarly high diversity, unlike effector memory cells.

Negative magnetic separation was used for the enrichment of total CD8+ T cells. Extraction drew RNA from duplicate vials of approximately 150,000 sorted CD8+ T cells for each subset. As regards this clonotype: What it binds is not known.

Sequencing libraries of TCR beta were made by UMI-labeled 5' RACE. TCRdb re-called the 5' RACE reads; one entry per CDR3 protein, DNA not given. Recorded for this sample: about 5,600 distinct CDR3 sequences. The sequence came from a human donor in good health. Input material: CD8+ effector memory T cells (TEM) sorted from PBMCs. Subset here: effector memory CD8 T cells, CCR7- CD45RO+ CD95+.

The CDR3 reads CASNPGDEQFF. This chain joins TRBV25-1 and TRBJ2-1; there is no DNA to check the TCRdb D call of TRBD1. The CDR3 length is 11 residues. Germline V gene lookup returns CDR1 MGHDK and CDR2 SYGVNS.